Below are 24 T cell receptor beta chains sequenced from a single sample in a study of T cell clusters in autoimmune cytopenias. Some 34,000 genome equivalents of blood DNA were amplified for TRB. One tube held mixed TRB-A and TRB-B primer pools for touch-down PCR. TCRdb reprocessed the multiplex PCR reads, with one entry per CDR3 protein and no DNA. The listing contains 2,500 to 3,000 distinct CDR3 sequences. The sample taken for sequencing was peripheral blood. The receptor set was obtained from a human donor with an autoimmune cytopenia or autoimmune hepatitis (not recorded which).

In terms of frequency, this clonotype is medium-sized (0.01 to 0.1%). CDR3 protein: CASSPLGDTQYF. The rearrangement uses TRBV12-3 or TRBV12-4 and TRBJ2-3; TCRdb's D gene call, TRBD2, goes unchecked for lack of DNA. The CDR3 consists of 12 residues.

Frequency places this clonotype as medium-sized. This chain's CDR3 is CASSFPISGGSFTQYF. The chain joins TRBV7-2 to TRBJ2-3; absent DNA, TCRdb's TRBD2 call cannot be checked. There are 16 residues in the CDR3. Germline loops: CDR1 SGHTA, CDR2 FQGNSA. Using reference TRBV7-2 and TRBJ2-3 for the parts outside the CDR3, the full variable domain is GAGVSQSPSNKVTEKGKDVELRCDPISGHTALYWYRQSLGQGLEFLIYFQGNSAPDKSGLPSDRFSAERTGGSVSTLTIQRTQQEDSAVYLCASSFPISGGSFTQYFGPGTRLTVL.

This clonotype is labeled large based on frequency. The rearrangement links TRBV6-5 to TRBJ1-2; the TRBD1 assignment by TCRdb is unverifiable without DNA. The CDR3 runs 13 residues. The V gene's germline CDR1 is MNHEY and CDR2 SVGAGI. The CDR3 sequence is CASSIGTGYGYTF.

The rearrangement uses TRBV4-2 and TRBJ1-5. Germline V lookup: CDR1 LGHNA, CDR2 YNFKEQ. This CDR3 has 15 amino acids. The CDR3 spells CASSQDGSVNQPQHF.

This rearrangement joins TRBV20-1 to TRBJ1-2; TCRdb lists TRBD1, though no DNA is available to test this call. The CDR3 is 16 amino acids. Germline V gives CDR1 DFQATT, CDR2 SNEGSKA (reference sequence). CDR3: CSARTADPGWGYGYTF.

Considering frequency, this clonotype is medium-sized. The gene calls are TRBV30 and TRBJ1-1; the D call from TCRdb, TRBD1, cannot be confirmed without DNA. The CDR3 length is 14 residues. The germline gives CDR1 GTSNPN, CDR2 SVGIG (reference sequence). The CDR3 reads CAWTLGHPGTEAFF.

The genes are TRBV11-2 and TRBJ2-1; the TRBD2 assignment by TCRdb is unverifiable without DNA. The germline V gene has CDR1 SGHAT and CDR2 FQNNGV. The CDR3 loop spans 16 amino acids. The CDR3 spells CASSLGVAGRGNEQFF.

This clonotype is deemed medium-sized by its frequency. The chain has TRBV12-3 or TRBV12-4 and TRBJ2-2; the TCRdb call, TRBD2, lacks DNA for checking. CDR3 size: 19 residues. CDR3 in amino acids: CASSRGGVAGTKATGELFF.

According to its frequency, this clonotype is medium-sized. CDR3 sequence reads: CAISELGETQYF. The chain links TRBV10-3 to TRBJ2-5. The CDR3 is made up of 12 amino acids. Germline-derived CDR1 and CDR2 are ENHRY and SYGVKD.

This clonotype registers medium-sized (0.01 to 0.1%) by frequency. This chain links TRBV6-6 with TRBJ1-2; checking the TCRdb D call of TRBD1 is not possible without DNA. CDR1 and CDR2 (germline): MNHNY, SVGAGI (reference sequence). This CDR3 comprises 13 residues. This CDR3 reads CATGQGANYGYTF.

V usage is TRBV30 and J usage is TRBJ2-7; no DNA is available, so the TRBD2 call from TCRdb remains unchecked. Germline loops: CDR1 GTSNPN, CDR2 SVGIG (reference sequence). The CDR3 totals 13 residues. CDR3 amino acids: CAWSVGEGYEQYF.

Frequency places this clonotype as medium-sized (0.01 to 0.1%). V gene TRBV7-6 combines with J gene TRBJ2-7; TCRdb's assignment of TRBD2 cannot be checked, as there is no DNA. The CDR3 consists of 16 residues. Germline CDR1 reads SGHVS; CDR2 reads FNYEAQ. Here the CDR3 reads CASSLRERDGPYEQYF.

Judged by frequency, this clonotype is medium-sized. This chain uses TRBV6-5 with TRBJ2-3; without DNA, the TCRdb call of TRBD2 cannot be checked. The CDR3 covers 15 residues. CDR1 MNHEY and CDR2 SVGAGI come from the germline V gene. CDR3 amino acids: CASSRLAGGPDTQYF.

J is TRBJ2-7 and V is TRBV28; TCRdb's D gene call, TRBD1, goes unchecked for lack of DNA. The CDR3 runs to 16 residues. Looked up from germline, CDR1 is MDHEN and CDR2 is SYDVKM. The CDR3 here is CASRMRGQGSSYEQYF.

V is TRBV5-6 and J is TRBJ1-4; the TCRdb D gene call, TRBD1, has no DNA to confirm it. From germline, CDR1 is SGHDT and CDR2 YYEEEE. The CDR3 runs 17 residues. The CDR3 spells CASSHWTGGTTNEKLFF. Full variable domain (rest looked up from reference TRBV5-6 and TRBJ1-4): DAGVTQSPTHLIKTRGQQVTLRCSPKSGHDTVSWYQQALGQGPQFIFQYYEEEERQRGNFPDRFSGHQFPNYSSELNVNALLLGDSALYLCASSHWTGGTTNEKLFFGSGTQLSVL.

This clonotype registers medium-sized by frequency. The rearrangement links TRBV18 to TRBJ1-5. Germline loops: CDR1 KGHSH, CDR2 LQKENI. The CDR3 runs to 13 residues. CDR3 amino acids: CASSPGGNQPQHF.

This clonotype ranks as medium-sized (0.01 to 0.1%) in terms of frequency. This sequence joins TRBV19 and TRBJ1-6; checking the TCRdb D call of TRBD1 is not possible without DNA. Germline-derived CDR1 and CDR2 are LNHDA and SQIVND (reference sequence). The CDR3 runs to 13 residues. The CDR3 reads CASRGQSSSPLHF.

Frequency places this clonotype as medium-sized. The chain joins TRBV30 to TRBJ2-7. From germline, CDR1 is GTSNPN and CDR2 SVGIG (reference sequence). This CDR3 has 13 amino acids. The CDR3 loop is CAWSVSLYYEQYF.

The chain carries TRBV4-3 and TRBJ1-5. In germline, CDR1 is LGHNA, CDR2 YSLEER. The CDR3 is 15 residues long. This CDR3 is CASSLDRSSNQPQHF.

This clonotype shows up as medium-sized by frequency. The rearrangement joins TRBV6-5 to TRBJ2-3; absent DNA, TCRdb's TRBD2 call cannot be checked. Germline loops: CDR1 MNHEY, CDR2 SVGAGI. This CDR3 has 15 amino acids. CDR3 sequence reads: CASSPSGLLTDTQYF.

The chain has TRBV5-1 and TRBJ2-1; TCRdb outputs TRBD1, but without DNA this stays unchecked. This CDR3 has 13 amino acids. Germline V gene sequence: CDR1 SGHRS, CDR2 YFSETQ. The CDR3 sequence: CASSLVLGGEQFF.

This clonotype is labeled medium-sized based on frequency. This chain links TRBV5-4 with TRBJ1-4. CDR3 size: 13 residues. CDR1 and CDR2 from the germline V gene are SGHNT and YYREEE (reference sequence). The chain's CDR3 is CASSQNTNEKLFF. The complete variable domain, with remaining parts taken from reference TRBV5-4 and TRBJ1-4, reads ETGVTQSPTHLIKTRGQQVTLRCSSQSGHNTVSWYQQALGQGPQFIFQYYREEENGRGNFPPRFSGLQFPNYSSELNVNALELDDSALYLCASSQNTNEKLFFGSGTQLSVL.

This clonotype is called medium-sized based on its frequency. The chain joins TRBV10-3 to TRBJ1-6; the TRBD1 assignment by TCRdb is unverifiable without DNA. The CDR3 extends over 15 amino acids. The V gene's germline CDR1 is ENHRY and CDR2 SYGVKD. CDR3 protein: CAIGWGGQGASPLHF.

By frequency, this clonotype is medium-sized. This chain joins TRBV6-2 or TRBV6-3 and TRBJ2-6; with no DNA, the TCRdb D assignment of TRBD2 cannot be verified. Germline CDR1 and CDR2: MNHEY and SVGEGT. The length of the CDR3 is 18 residues. The CDR3 region is CASSYSVVDYSGANVLTF.